This passage covers 26 T cell receptor beta chains from one sample sequenced in a study of naive and memory T cell subsets (dated by TCRdb to 2016 to 2017). Libraries were built with UMI-ligation and nested PCR. Instrument used: Illumina MiSeq. To cover both TRBC1 and TRBC2, the beta constant-region primer consisted of an equimolar mix of two oligonucleotides. TCRdb reanalyzed the raw reads on its own, using fastp at Q25 for trimming and MiXCR for clone calling, and kept in-frame beta chains. Every entry covers one CDR3 protein and lists the most common genes and DNA from its rows. For this sample the table gives 140,000 to 150,000 distinct CDR3 sequences, of which over 15% were detected only once. The ten largest clones capture approximately 0.13% of the sample. Specimen: naive CD4+ T cells from blood. What this sample's cell subset or site label stands for: naive T cells, CD45RA high CD27+. Receptors originate from a human donor in good health.

The CDR3 protein is CASSERGRRTDTQYF. The CDR3 nucleotides read TGCGCCAGCAGTGAGCGCGGGAGGAGGACAGATACGCAGTATTTT. This chain links TRBV10-2 with TRBJ2-3; TRBD2 matches 8 bases. The CDR3 length is 15 residues. The germline V gene has CDR1 WSHSY and CDR2 SAAADI. J was trimmed by 3 bases and V by 2 bases; bases with no gene match: 4.

This clonotype has only a few counts. The chain uses TRBV6-2 or TRBV6-3 and TRBJ2-2; D call uncertain. The length of the CDR3 is 15 residues. Trimming removed 2 bases from V and 6 bases from J, with 13 bases in between. Germline V gene data show CDR1 as MNHEY and CDR2 as SVGEGT. CDR3 sequence reads: CASSYRRLTAGELFF. CDR3 DNA: TGTGCCAGCAGTTACAGACGGTTGACGGCCGGGGAGCTGTTTTTT.

The gene calls are TRBV5-5 and TRBJ1-5, with D unclear. The germline gives CDR1 SGHKS, CDR2 YYEKEE (reference sequence). The CDR3 sequence is 13 residues long. V was shortened by 0 bases and J by 6 bases, with 7 bases between the two germline ends. In DNA, the CDR3 is TGTGCCAGCAGCTTGGTAATGGTTCAGCCCCAGCATTTT. This codes for CASSLVMVQPQHF. Together with reference TRBV5-5 and TRBJ1-5, the CDR3 gives the full variable domain: DAGVTQSPTHLIKTRGQQVTLRCSPISGHKSVSWYQQVLGQGPQFIFQYYEKEERGRGNFPDRFSARQFPNYSSELNVNALLLGDSALYLCASSLVMVQPQHFGDGTRLSIL.

This clonotype was recorded a few times. This chain connects TRBV28 to TRBJ1-1; D perhaps matches TRBD1 (5 bases). Germline V lookup: CDR1 MDHEN, CDR2 SYDVKM. Trimming removed 5 bases at V and 4 bases at J, with 17 bases between. This CDR3 is 15 amino acids long. The CDR3 loop reads CASSPTPGRSTEAFF. In DNA form, the CDR3 reads TGTGCCAGCAGTCCCACTCCAGGGAGGAGCACTGAAGCTTTCTTT.

The J gene is TRBJ1-1, the V gene TRBV28, with D perhaps TRBD1 (5 bases). The CDR3 totals 16 residues. Trimming shortened V by 6 bases and J by 5 bases, and 22 bases separated the two germline ends. CDR1 and CDR2 (germline): MDHEN, SYDVKM. CDR3 loop: CASSRSAGLKGTEAFF. CDR3 nucleotide sequence: TGTGCCAGCAGCAGATCCGCGGGGCTAAAGGGGACTGAAGCTTTCTTT.

The chain carries TRBV7-7 and TRBJ2-2, with D possibly matching TRBD1 (7 bases). V was clipped by 6 bases and J by 5 bases, with 13 bases between them. The CDR3 totals 14 residues. The germline V gene has CDR1 SSHAT and CDR2 FNYEAQ (reference sequence). CDR3 sequence (DNA): TGTGCCAGCAGGTCGACAGGGACTACCGGGGAGCTGTTTTTT. Its translation: CASRSTGTTGELFF.

V usage is TRBV15 and J usage is TRBJ1-2, with TRBD1 matching 7 bases. After removal of 8 bases from V and 4 bases from J, the junction contained 7 bases not matched to a gene. Germline CDR1 LNHNV, CDR2 YYDKDF (reference sequence). The CDR3 has 13 residues. The CDR3 reads CATSPGQLYGYTF. CDR3 in DNA: TGTGCCACCTCGCCGGGACAGCTCTATGGCTACACCTTC.

The chain is built from TRBV10-2 and TRBJ2-3; TRBD1 matches at 11 bases. The CDR3 consists of 21 residues. CDR1 is WSHSY and CDR2 is SAAADI in the germline V gene. V trimming: 10 bases; J trimming: 3 bases; junction bases outside the gene matches: 27. CDR3 nucleotide sequence: TGCGCCACCCATCCCATCCCCACCCGGGACAGGGGGATGCAAGAGACAGATACGCAGTATTTT. This gives the protein CATHPIPTRDRGMQETDTQYF.

The chain uses TRBV5-1 and TRBJ2-3; no clear D gene. Trimming stripped 1 base from V and 4 bases from J, with 7 bases between. CDR1 SGHRS and CDR2 YFSETQ come from the germline V gene. The length of the CDR3 is 13 residues. The CDR3 sequence is CASSLSLADTQYF. The CDR3 region has the DNA TGCGCCAGCAGCTTGTCTCTAGCAGATACGCAGTATTTT.

The chain employs TRBV7-2 and TRBJ2-3, with 7 bases that match TRBD1. Germline CDR1 is SGHTA and CDR2 is FQGNSA. The CDR3 has 15 residues. With 6 bases clipped from V and 9 bases from J, the junction kept 15 bases outside the gene matches. The CDR3 loop reads CASSPNPGQLTTQYF. CDR3 nucleotides: TGTGCCAGCAGTCCAAACCCGGGACAGCTCACAACGCAGTATTTT.

This clonotype occurred a few times. This chain uses TRBV3-1 with TRBJ2-2; D possibly uses TRBD1 or TRBD2 (5 bases each). The CDR3 covers 14 residues. CDR1 and CDR2 from the germline V gene are LGHDT and YNNKEL (reference sequence). Trimming cost V 2 bases and J 4 bases, with 8 bases left between them. The CDR3 region is CASSQPGSTGELFF. The CDR3 DNA reads as TGTGCCAGCAGCCAACCAGGGAGCACCGGGGAGCTGTTTTTT. The whole variable domain, filled in from reference TRBV3-1 and TRBJ2-2, reads DTAVSQTPKYLVTQMGNDKSIKCEQNLGHDTMYWYKQDSKKFLKIMFSYNNKELIINETVPNRFSPKSPDKAHLNLHINSLELGDSAVYFCASSQPGSTGELFFGEGSRLTVL.

V usage is TRBV12-3 or TRBV12-4 and J usage is TRBJ2-2; D not resolved. The CDR3 contains 14 residues. Trimming left V 7 bases short and J 5 bases short, with 14 bases between. Here the CDR3 DNA reads TGTGCCAGCAACATCAGATCAGGTACCGGGGAGCTGTTTTTT. Translated, it gives CASNIRSGTGELFF.

V and J are TRBV6-6 and TRBJ2-7, with 8 bases that match TRBD2. Looked up from germline, CDR1 is MNHNY and CDR2 is SVGAGI (reference sequence). CDR3 size: 16 residues. Trimming at V came to 4 bases and at J to 6 bases, leaving 14 bases not matched to a gene. The CDR3 here is CASSSRGGEAGGEQYF. As DNA, the CDR3 is TGTGCCAGCAGTTCCCGGGGGGGGGAGGCCGGGGGCGAGCAGTACTTC.

The V and J genes are TRBV3-1 and TRBJ2-1, with 13 bases identical to TRBD2. This CDR3 has 16 amino acids. The ends lost 3 bases at V and 6 bases at J; junction bases unmatched: 5. Germline V gene data show CDR1 as LGHDT and CDR2 as YNNKEL (reference sequence). DNA for the CDR3: TGTGCCAGCAGCCATCAATGGACTAGCGGGAGCAATGAGCAGTTCTTC. Protein product: CASSHQWTSGSNEQFF.

This chain links TRBV5-1 with TRBJ1-2; the match to TRBD1 covers 7 bases. Germline CDR1 reads SGHRS; CDR2 reads YFSETQ. V lost 3 bases to trimming and J lost 1 base; unmatched junction nucleotides: 6. The CDR3 is made up of 15 amino acids. The DNA for the CDR3 is TGCGCCAGCAGCTGGGGGACAGTCCTTAACTATGGCTACACCTTC. The encoded protein is CASSWGTVLNYGYTF. Full variable domain (remainder filled in from reference TRBV5-1 and TRBJ1-2): KAGVTQTPRYLIKTRGQQVTLSCSPISGHRSVSWYQQTPGQGLQFLFEYFSETQRNKGNFPGRFSGRQFSNSRSEMNVSTLELGDSALYLCASSWGTVLNYGYTFGSGTRLTVV.

This clonotype has just a few counts. V usage is TRBV6-6 and J usage is TRBJ2-3; D gene ambiguous. Looked up from germline, CDR1 is MNHNY and CDR2 is SVGAGI (reference sequence). V was shortened by 4 bases and J by 5 bases, with 10 bases between the two germline ends. The CDR3 runs 13 residues. CDR3 bases: TGTGCCAGCAGTTCCCGTTGGGAAGATACGCAGTATTTT. Translating gives CASSSRWEDTQYF.

A few counts support this clonotype. This chain links TRBV7-2 with TRBJ2-7, with a possible D match to TRBD1 (5 bases). Germline CDR1 SGHTA, CDR2 FQGNSA. V gave up 2 bases and J gave up 2 bases, with 13 bases separating them. This CDR3 contains 15 residues. CDR3 region: CASSLPGQVPYEQYF. The CDR3 DNA reads as TGTGCCAGCAGCTTACCTGGACAAGTTCCCTACGAGCAGTACTTC.

Only a few counts were recorded for this clonotype. The CDR3 bases are TGCAGCGGTAGGGTCTCCTACGAGCAGTACTTC. It codes for CSGRVSYEQYF. V is TRBV29-1 and J is TRBJ2-7; no definite D call. The V end lost 7 bases, the J end lost 0 bases, and 7 bases lay between the germline ends. The CDR3 extends over 11 amino acids. Per the germline V gene, CDR1 is SQVTM and CDR2 is ANQGSEA.

The J gene is TRBJ2-3, the V gene TRBV6-6; D may correspond to TRBD1 or TRBD2 (7 bases each). The CDR3 is made up of 18 amino acids. The V gene's germline CDR1 is MNHNY and CDR2 SVGAGI (reference sequence). Trimming removed 2 bases at V and 1 base at J, with 19 bases between. The CDR3 bases are TGTGCCAGCAGTTACCTCAGGGGGGGGAGCGGCGGCACAGATACGCAGTATTTT. As protein: CASSYLRGGSGGTDTQYF.

This chain uses TRBV12-3 or TRBV12-4 with TRBJ2-1; no clear D. This CDR3 spans 16 amino acids. Trimming took off 6 bases at V and 0 bases at J, with 15 bases between the two ends. The CDR3 spells CASSPHFSSSYNEQFF. The CDR3 nucleotides are TGTGCCAGCAGCCCCCACTTTTCCAGCTCCTACAATGAGCAGTTCTTC.

This clonotype has ten or more counts. This chain uses TRBV20-1 with TRBJ1-6, with a tentative D call TRBD1 (5 bases). V gave up 5 bases and J gave up 4 bases, with 15 bases separating them. Germline CDR1 is DFQATT and CDR2 is SNEGSKA (reference sequence). The CDR3 loop spans 15 amino acids. For the CDR3, the DNA is TGCAGTGCTCCCGGGACTCAGCTTTATAATTCACCCCTCCACTTT. Translating gives CSAPGTQLYNSPLHF.

This rearrangement joins TRBV12-3 or TRBV12-4 to TRBJ1-5; the D gene is possibly TRBD1 (6 bases). Trimming cost V 6 bases and J 2 bases, with 23 bases left between them. This CDR3 is 18 amino acids long. The CDR3 reads CASSLTPGAGRGNQPQHF. The DNA of the CDR3 is TGTGCCAGCAGCTTGACCCCGGGGGCCGGGAGAGGCAATCAGCCCCAGCATTTT.

The table lists this clonotype with a few counts. The chain carries TRBV5-6 and TRBJ1-4; D is undetermined. Germline V gives CDR1 SGHDT, CDR2 YYEEEE. Trimming removed 0 bases from V and 0 bases from J, with 15 bases in between. CDR3 length: 18 residues. CDR3 nucleotides: TGTGCCAGCAGCTTGGGTGTAAGGAAGAAACCAACTAATGAAAAACTGTTTTTT. Translation gives CASSLGVRKKPTNEKLFF.

This sequence joins TRBV7-2 and TRBJ2-4, with D perhaps assigned TRBD1 or TRBD2 (5 bases each). CDR1 is SGHTA and CDR2 is FQGNSA in the germline V gene. Trimming pared 4 bases from V and 6 bases from J, leaving 13 bases between. The CDR3 runs to 14 residues. DNA of the CDR3: TGTGCCAGCAGCTCAGGGACCAGCCGAAACATTCAGTACTTC. As protein: CASSSGTSRNIQYF.

The rearrangement uses TRBV12-3 or TRBV12-4 and TRBJ1-2; D is unclear. Trimming shortened V by 6 bases and J by 5 bases, and 19 bases separated the two germline ends. There are 15 residues in the CDR3. The CDR3 spells CASSPRGQGIYGYTF. The CDR3 coding sequence is TGTGCCAGCAGCCCTCGGGGTCAAGGGATTTATGGCTACACCTTC.

The rearrangement links TRBV3-1 to TRBJ2-2, with TRBD2 as a possible D gene (5 bases). Trimming took 5 bases from V and 6 from J, leaving 13 bases between them. Germline V gives CDR1 LGHDT, CDR2 YNNKEL (reference sequence). The CDR3 totals 14 residues. CDR3 in DNA: TGTGCCAGCAGCACGATAGCGCTTTCCGGGGAGCTGTTTTTT. This codes for CASSTIALSGELFF.